In its sample, the clone carrying this T cell receptor beta chain was seen a few times. Its matching antigen is unknown. The sample is drawn from a study of CD8+CD57+ T cells in acquired aplastic anemia. Patients sequenced had flow cytometry evidence of CD8+CD57+ cell expansion. As an additional measure, CD8+CD57+ effector memory cells were sequenced from about 15% of the 12 patients. Every one of the patients had aplastic anemia (severe, acquired). Patient blood was sampled before any therapy had been received. V shed 6 bases and J shed 2 bases, with 10 bases lying between them. The CDR3 runs to 14 residues. Germline CDR1 and CDR2: LNHDA and SQIVND (reference sequence). Overall study results and limits: Lower repertoire diversity than in total CD4+ and CD8+ pools was seen for CD8+CD57+ cells in patients.

Using genomic DNA as the template, TCR beta VDJ and CDR3 profiling was carried out. MiXCR was run by TCRdb on the reads, yielding one entry per CDR3 protein. Among 17,000 or so distinct CDR3 sequences listed, under 40% were seen once. The V call is TRBV19, the J call TRBJ2-2; D remains unclear. This TCR was sampled from a human donor with aplastic anemia. The sequencing sample was made of CD8+CD57+ T cells sorted from PBMCs. This sample's subset: bead-enriched CD8+CD57+ effector memory T cells from SAA patients. The CDR3 bases are TGTGCCAGTAGGGTAAACTCTAACACCGGGGAGCTGTTTTTT. It translates to CASRVNSNTGELFF.